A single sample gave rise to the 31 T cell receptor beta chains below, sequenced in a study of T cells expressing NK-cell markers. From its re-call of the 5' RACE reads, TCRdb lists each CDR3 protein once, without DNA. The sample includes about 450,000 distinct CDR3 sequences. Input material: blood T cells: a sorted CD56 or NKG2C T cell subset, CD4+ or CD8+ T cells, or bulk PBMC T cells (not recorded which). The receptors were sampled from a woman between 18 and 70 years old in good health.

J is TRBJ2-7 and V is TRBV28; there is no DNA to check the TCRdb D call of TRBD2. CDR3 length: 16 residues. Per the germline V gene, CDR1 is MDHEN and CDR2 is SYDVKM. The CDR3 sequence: CASSLSRVGGDDEQYF.

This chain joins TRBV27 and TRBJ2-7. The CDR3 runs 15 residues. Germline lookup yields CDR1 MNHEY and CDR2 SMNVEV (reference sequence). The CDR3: CASSTLRREVVEQYF.

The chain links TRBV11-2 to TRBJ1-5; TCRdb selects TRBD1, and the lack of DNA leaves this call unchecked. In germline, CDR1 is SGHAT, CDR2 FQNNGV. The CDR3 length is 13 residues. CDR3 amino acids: CASSLANRGPQHF.

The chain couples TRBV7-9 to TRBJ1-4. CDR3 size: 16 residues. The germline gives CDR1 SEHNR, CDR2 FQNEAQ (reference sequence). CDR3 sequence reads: CASSLRTLSTNEKLFF. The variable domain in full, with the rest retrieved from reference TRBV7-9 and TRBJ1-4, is DTGVSQNPRHKITKRGQNVTFRCDPISEHNRLYWYRQTLGQGPEFLTYFQNEAQLEKSRLLSDRFSAERPKGSFSTLEIQRTEQGDSAMYLCASSLRTLSTNEKLFFGSGTQLSVL.

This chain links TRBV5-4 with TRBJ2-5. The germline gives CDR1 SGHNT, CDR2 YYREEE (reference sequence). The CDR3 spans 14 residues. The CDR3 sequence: CASSLVPTQETQYF.

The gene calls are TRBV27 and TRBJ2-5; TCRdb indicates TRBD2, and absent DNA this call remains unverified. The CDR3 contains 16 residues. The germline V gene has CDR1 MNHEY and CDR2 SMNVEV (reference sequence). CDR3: CASSSPGPSGGGTQYF.

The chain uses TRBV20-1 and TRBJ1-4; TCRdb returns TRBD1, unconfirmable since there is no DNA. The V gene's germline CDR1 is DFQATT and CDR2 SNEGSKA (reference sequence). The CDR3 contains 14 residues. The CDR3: CSAREGGRNEKLFF.

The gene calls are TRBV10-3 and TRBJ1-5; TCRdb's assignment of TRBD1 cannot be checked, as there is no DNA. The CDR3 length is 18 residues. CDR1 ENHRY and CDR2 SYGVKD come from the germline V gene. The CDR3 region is CAISESGTGGSGNQPQHF.

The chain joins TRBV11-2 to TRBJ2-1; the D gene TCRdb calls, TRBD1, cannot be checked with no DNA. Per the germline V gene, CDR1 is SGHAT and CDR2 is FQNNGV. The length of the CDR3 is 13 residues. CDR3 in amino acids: CASRRTGRNEQFF.

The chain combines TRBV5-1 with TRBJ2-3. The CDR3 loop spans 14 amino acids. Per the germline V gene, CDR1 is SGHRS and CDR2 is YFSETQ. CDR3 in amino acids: CASSLEDTTDTQYF.

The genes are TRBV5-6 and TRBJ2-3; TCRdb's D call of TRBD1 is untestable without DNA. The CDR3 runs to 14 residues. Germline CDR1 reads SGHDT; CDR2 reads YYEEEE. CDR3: CVSSLRGGTDTQYF.

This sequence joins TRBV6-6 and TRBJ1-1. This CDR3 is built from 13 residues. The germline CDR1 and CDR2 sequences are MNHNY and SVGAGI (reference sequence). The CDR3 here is CASRAGGNTEAFF.

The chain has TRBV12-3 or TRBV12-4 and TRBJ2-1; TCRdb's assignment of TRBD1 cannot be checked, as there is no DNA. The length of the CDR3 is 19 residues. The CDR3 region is CASSFGTGGRLAAYNEQFF.

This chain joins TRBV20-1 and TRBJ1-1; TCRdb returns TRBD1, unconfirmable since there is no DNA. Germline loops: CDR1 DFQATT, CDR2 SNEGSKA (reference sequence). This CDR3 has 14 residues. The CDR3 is CSARVGRGRFEAFF.

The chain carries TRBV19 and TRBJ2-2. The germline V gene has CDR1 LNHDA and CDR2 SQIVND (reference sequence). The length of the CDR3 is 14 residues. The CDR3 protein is CASKVILNTGELFF.

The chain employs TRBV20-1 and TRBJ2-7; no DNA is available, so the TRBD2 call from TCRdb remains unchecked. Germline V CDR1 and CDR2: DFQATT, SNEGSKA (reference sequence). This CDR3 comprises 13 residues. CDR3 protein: CSAGSGAGYEQYF.

The CDR3 loop is CASSDSWSSSYNEQFF. This chain joins TRBV6-4 and TRBJ2-1. CDR3 length: 16 residues. The germline gives CDR1 MRHNA, CDR2 SNTAGT.

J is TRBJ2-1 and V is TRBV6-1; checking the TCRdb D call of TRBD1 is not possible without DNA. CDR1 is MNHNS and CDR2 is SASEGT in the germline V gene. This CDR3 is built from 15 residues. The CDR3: CASSESARGINEQFF.

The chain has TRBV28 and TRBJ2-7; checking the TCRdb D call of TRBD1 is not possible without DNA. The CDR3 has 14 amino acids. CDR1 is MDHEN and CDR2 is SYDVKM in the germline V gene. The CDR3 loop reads CASRTGGWVYEQYF.

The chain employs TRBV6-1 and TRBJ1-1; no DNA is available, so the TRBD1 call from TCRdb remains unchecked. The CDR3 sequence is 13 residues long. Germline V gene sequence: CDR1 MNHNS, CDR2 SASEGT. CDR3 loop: CASRPGIDTEAFF.

CDR3 region: CASSLIGQSGDTQYF. This sequence joins TRBV12-3 or TRBV12-4 and TRBJ2-3; the TCRdb D gene call, TRBD1, has no DNA to confirm it. CDR3 length: 15 amino acids.

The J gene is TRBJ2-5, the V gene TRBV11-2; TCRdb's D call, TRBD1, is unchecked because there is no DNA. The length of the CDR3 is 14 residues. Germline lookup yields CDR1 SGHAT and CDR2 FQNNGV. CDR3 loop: CASSLTAGEETQYF.

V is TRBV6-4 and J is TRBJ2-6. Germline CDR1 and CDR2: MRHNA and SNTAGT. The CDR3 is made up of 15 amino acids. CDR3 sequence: CASSDFAGGANVLTF.

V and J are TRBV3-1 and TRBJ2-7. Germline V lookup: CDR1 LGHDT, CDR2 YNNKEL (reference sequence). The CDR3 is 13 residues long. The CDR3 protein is CASSQDGAYEQYF.

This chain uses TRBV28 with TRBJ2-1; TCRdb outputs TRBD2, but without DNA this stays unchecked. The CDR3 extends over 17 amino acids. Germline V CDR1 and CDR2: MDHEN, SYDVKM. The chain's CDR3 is CASSLAGTSGIRNEQFF.

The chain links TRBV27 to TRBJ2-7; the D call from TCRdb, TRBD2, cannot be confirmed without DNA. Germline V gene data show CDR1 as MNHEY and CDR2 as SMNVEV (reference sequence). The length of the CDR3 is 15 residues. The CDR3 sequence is CASSLFTGGGYEQYF.

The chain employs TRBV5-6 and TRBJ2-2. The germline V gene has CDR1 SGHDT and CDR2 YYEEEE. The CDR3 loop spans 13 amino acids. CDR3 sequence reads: CASSRAGPGELFF.

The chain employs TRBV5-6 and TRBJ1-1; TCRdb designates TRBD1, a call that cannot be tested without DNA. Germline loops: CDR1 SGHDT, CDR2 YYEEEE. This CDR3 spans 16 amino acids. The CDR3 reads CASSSVPGQGNTEAFF.

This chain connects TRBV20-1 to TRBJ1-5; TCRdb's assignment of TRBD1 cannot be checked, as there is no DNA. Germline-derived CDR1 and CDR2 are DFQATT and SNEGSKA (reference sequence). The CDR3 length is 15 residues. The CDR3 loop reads CSARGGQGPNQPQHF.

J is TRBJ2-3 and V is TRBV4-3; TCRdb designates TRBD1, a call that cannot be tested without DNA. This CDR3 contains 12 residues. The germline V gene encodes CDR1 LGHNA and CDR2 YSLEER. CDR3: CASSHQGDTQYF.

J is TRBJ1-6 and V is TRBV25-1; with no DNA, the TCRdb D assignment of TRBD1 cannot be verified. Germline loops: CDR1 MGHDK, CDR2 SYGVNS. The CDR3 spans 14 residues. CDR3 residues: CASRLGGALSPLHF.